This T cell receptor beta chain comes out of a study of T cell responses to AZD1222 COVID-19 vaccine. Findings and caveats of the study: Without day 14 samples, only post-peak T cell repertoires were studied.

The assay was immunoSEQ multiplex PCR, and TCRdb's table has in-frame clones only and misses some. The sample consists of approximately 150,000 clones, over 90% of them appearing once. As for this clone: The antigen remains undetermined.

The starting material was peripheral blood, obtained on day 0 of MenACWY control vaccination. This clonotype was sampled from an adult in good health.

The CDR3 is CASSESGHRAEQFF. In DNA, the CDR3 is TGTGCCAGCAGTGAATCGGGCCACAGGGCTGAGCAGTTCTTC. The chain recombines TRBV6-1 with TRBJ2-1; a possible D gene is TRBD1 (6 bases). Germline lookup yields CDR1 MNHNS and CDR2 SASEGT. The length of the CDR3 is 14 residues. Trimming cost V 2 bases and J 9 bases, with 14 bases left between them.